What follows are 31 T cell receptor beta chains derived from one specimen sequenced in a study of cytomegalovirus exposure and HLA in healthy donors. Primers included in the PCR were 60 Vbeta and 13 Jbeta primers. TCRdb's table, derived via immunoSEQ multiplex PCR, lists solely in-frame clones and lacks some. Of 100,000 or so clones detected, over 65% appear once; the ten largest clones hold over 8%. Sequenced: PBMCs. All receptors come from a man in his forties in good health and CMV-seropositive.

J is TRBJ1-2 and V is TRBV2; the match to TRBD1 covers 8 bases. The V segment lost 6 bases and the J segment 4 bases; nucleotides outside the gene matches: 7. In germline, CDR1 is SNHLY, CDR2 FYNNEI. This CDR3 spans 14 amino acids. The CDR3 here is CASSPQGAPYGYTF. DNA of the CDR3: TGTGCCAGCAGCCCCCAGGGGGCACCCTATGGCTACACCTTC.

Comment on this clone: At one boundary the junction diverges from the germline segment, which might be a read error. The chain employs TRBV7-8 and TRBJ2-6, with D possibly being TRBD1 (5 bases). The CDR3 is 16 amino acids. Germline CDR1 and CDR2: SGHVS and FQNEAQ. The CDR3 nucleotides read TGTGCCAGCAGCTTAAGGTGGAGCTCTGGGGCCAACGGCCTGACTTTC. Its translation: CASSLRWSSGANGLTF.

The genes are TRBV28 and TRBJ1-2; tentative D call: TRBD1 (6 bases). The CDR3 contains 10 residues. The V end lost 10 bases, the J end lost 6 bases, and 9 bases lay between the germline ends. CDR1 and CDR2 (germline): MDHEN, SYDVKM. This CDR3 reads CATAGDGYTF. As DNA, the CDR3 is TGTGCCACCGCAGGGGATGGCTACACCTTC.

The V gene is TRBV9, the J gene TRBJ2-5, with 10 bases lining up with TRBD2. Losses at the gene ends were 4 bases for V and 3 bases for J; bases not matched to a gene: 9. The germline V gene encodes CDR1 SGDLS and CDR2 YYNGEE. There are 16 residues in the CDR3. CDR3 sequence (DNA): TGTGCCAGCAGCCCCGTAGCCACTAGCGGGAAAGAGACCCAGTACTTC. Translated: CASSPVATSGKETQYF.

The rearrangement joins TRBV5-6 to TRBJ2-7, with D perhaps matching TRBD1 (5 bases). The CDR3 is 12 residues long. Germline values: CDR1 SGHDT, CDR2 YYEEEE. V was cut by 4 bases and J by 7 bases, with 12 bases left in between. The CDR3 DNA follows: TGTGCCAGCAGCCAACAGGATTTTGAGCAGTACTTC. The encoded protein is CASSQQDFEQYF.

This clone was seen only once. The rearrangement uses TRBV7-2 and TRBJ2-5; the D is unclear. V was trimmed by 1 base and J by 1 base, leaving 10 bases between them. The CDR3 is made up of 15 amino acids. Germline CDR1 and CDR2: SGHTA and FQGNSA. CDR3 DNA: TGTGCCAGCAGCTTAGTGGCGACATCCCAAGAGACCCAGTACTTC. Its translation: CASSLVATSQETQYF.

The rearrangement links TRBV11-3 to TRBJ1-1, with no clear D. CDR1 and CDR2 (germline): SGHNT, YENEEA. V lost 5 bases and J lost 0, with 7 bases in between. CDR3 length equals 13 residues. The CDR3 loop is CASSPRVNTEAFF. As DNA, the CDR3 is TGTGCCAGCAGCCCTCGTGTGAACACTGAAGCTTTCTTT.

As regards this clone: One junction end disagrees with the germline gene, perhaps due to a read error. V is TRBV4-3 and J is TRBJ2-4, with a tentative D call TRBD1 (5 bases). Germline V gene data show CDR1 as LGHNA and CDR2 as YSLEER. The CDR3 runs 17 residues. CDR3 sequence (DNA): TGCGCCAGCAGCCAAGATTGGTCAGGGAATCATAGAAACAGTCAGTACTTC. This sequence encodes CASSQDWSGNHRNSQYF.

This clone was detected once. The genes are TRBV6-6 and TRBJ1-5; a weak D match, TRBD1 (5 bases). The V and J ends lost 2 bases and 5 bases respectively, with 13 bases between them. CDR1 and CDR2 from the germline V gene are MNHNY and SVGAGI (reference sequence). The CDR3 runs 15 residues. CDR3 DNA sequence: TGTGCCAGCAGTTACGGGGCGGGGGTCGATCAGCCCCAGCATTTT. The encoded protein is CASSYGAGVDQPQHF.

This clone showed up just a few times. The chain employs TRBV11-1 and TRBJ2-3; 10 bases map to TRBD2. This CDR3 is 18 amino acids long. V gave up 5 bases and J gave up 3 bases; unmatched junction bases: 14. Germline CDR1 and CDR2: SGHAT and FQDESV (reference sequence). The CDR3 nucleotides are TGTGCCAGCAGCGCGGGACTAGCGTGGAGGGGGGGGACAGATACGCAGTATTTT. Protein product: CASSAGLAWRGGTDTQYF.

Concerning this clone: A junction boundary mismatches the germline segment, possibly from a read error. The chain links TRBV30 to TRBJ2-6, with D maybe TRBD1 (5 bases). This CDR3 is built from 16 residues. Germline CDR1 and CDR2: GTSNPN and SVGIG (reference sequence). CDR3 residues: CAWNPRTGSGANGLTF. The CDR3 DNA sequence: TGTGCCTGGAATCCGAGGACGGGCTCTGGGGCCAACGGCCTGACTTTC.

V and J are TRBV6-1 and TRBJ2-7; D possibly corresponds to TRBD1 (6 bases). This CDR3 comprises 14 residues. The ends were cut back, 6 bases at V and 5 bases at J, with 17 bases in the middle. Germline CDR1 MNHNS, CDR2 SASEGT. CDR3 nucleotide sequence: TGTGCCAGCAGCCCCTCCGGGACACTCCACGAGCAGTACTTC. Protein: CASSPSGTLHEQYF.

This clone is a singleton in its sample. This chain uses TRBV21-1 with TRBJ2-7; TRBD2 is the table's D call, not checked against the DNA. TRBV21-1 is designated a pseudogene. The CDR3 extends over 14 amino acids. The CDR3 loop reads CASSKGGPSYEQYF. For the CDR3, the DNA is TGTGCCAGCAGCAAAGGAGGCCCCTCCTACGAGCAGTACTTC.

Points on this clone: The junction departs from the called germline gene at one end, perhaps through a read error. The chain uses TRBV28 and TRBJ2-6; tentatively, D is TRBD1 (5 bases). This CDR3 has 17 amino acids. Looked up from germline, CDR1 is MDHEN and CDR2 is SYDVKM. The CDR3 region has the DNA TGTGCCAGCAGTTTAGCTATCGACAGATCTGGGGCCAACGGCCTGACTTTC. This gives the protein CASSLAIDRSGANGLTF.

V usage is TRBV19 and J usage is TRBJ1-2, with 10 bases aligning to TRBD1. The V and J ends lost 5 bases and 5 bases, in that order; junction bases with no gene match: 11. CDR3 size: 16 residues. CDR1 is LNHDA and CDR2 is SQIVND in the germline V gene (reference sequence). The chain's CDR3 is CASSLRQGAVPYGYTF. In DNA, the CDR3 is TGTGCCAGTAGTCTTCGACAGGGGGCGGTGCCGTATGGCTACACCTTC.

The chain uses TRBV9 and TRBJ2-3; D uncertain. Germline V gives CDR1 SGDLS, CDR2 YYNGEE. The CDR3 totals 15 residues. The ends were cut back, 2 bases at V and 2 bases at J, with 12 bases in the middle. CDR3 DNA: TGTGCCAGCAGCGTTATCCCAGCGTCCACAGATACGCAGTATTTT. Protein sequence: CASSVIPASTDTQYF. Full variable domain (remainder filled in from reference TRBV9 and TRBJ2-3): DSGVTQTPKHLITATGQRVTLRCSPRSGDLSVYWYQQSLDQGLQFLIQYYNGEERAKGNILERFSAQQFPDLHSELNLSSLELGDSALYFCASSVIPASTDTQYFGPGTRLTVL.

The rearrangement links TRBV5-4 to TRBJ1-5; 7 bases map to TRBD1. Trimming at V came to 4 bases and at J to 0 bases, leaving 13 bases not matched to a gene. This CDR3 is built from 18 residues. The germline V gene encodes CDR1 SGHNT and CDR2 YYREEE (reference sequence). The CDR3: CASSLKNSGQTSNQPQHF. The DNA for the CDR3 is TGTGCCAGCAGCCTCAAAAACTCGGGACAGACTAGCAATCAGCCCCAGCATTTT.

This chain links TRBV7-9 with TRBJ1-4; tentatively, D is TRBD1 (5 bases). Germline V gives CDR1 SEHNR, CDR2 FQNEAQ (reference sequence). The V gene lost 1 base and the J gene lost 0 bases, with 12 bases spanning the gap. The CDR3 consists of 17 residues. This chain's CDR3 is CASSLDWLGATNEKLFF. CDR3 bases: TGTGCCAGCAGCTTAGATTGGCTAGGGGCAACTAATGAAAAACTGTTTTTT.

V and J are TRBV5-5 and TRBJ1-1; TRBD1 is a possible D gene (6 bases). V was trimmed by 2 bases and J by 5 bases, leaving 10 bases between them. CDR1 SGHKS and CDR2 YYEKEE come from the germline V gene (reference sequence). This CDR3 is 13 amino acids long. DNA of the CDR3: TGTGCCAGCAGCTTCTATCAGGGGACTGAAGCTTTCTTT. Protein: CASSFYQGTEAFF. Together with reference TRBV5-5 and TRBJ1-1, the CDR3 gives the full variable domain: DAGVTQSPTHLIKTRGQQVTLRCSPISGHKSVSWYQQVLGQGPQFIFQYYEKEERGRGNFPDRFSARQFPNYSSELNVNALLLGDSALYLCASSFYQGTEAFFGQGTRLTVV.

The chain employs TRBV5-6 and TRBJ2-7, with 7 positions matching TRBD1. Germline CDR1 is SGHDT and CDR2 is YYEEEE. CDR3 length equals 15 residues. The ends lost 3 bases at V and 5 bases at J; junction bases unmatched: 11. CDR3 nucleotide sequence: TGTGCCAGCAGCTATTACCGACAGGGTCCCCACGAGCAGTACTTC. Translated: CASSYYRQGPHEQYF.

The rearrangement joins TRBV15 to TRBJ1-1, with D uncertain. This CDR3 spans 15 amino acids. Trimming cost V 1 base and J 7 bases, with 16 bases left between them. Germline V CDR1 and CDR2: LNHNV, YYDKDF (reference sequence). CDR3: CATSRGWAQFVEAFF. Here the CDR3 DNA reads TGTGCCACCAGCAGAGGTTGGGCACAGTTCGTTGAAGCTTTCTTT.

This clone has more than one count but fewer than ten. The V call is TRBV7-8, the J call TRBJ2-5; 8 nucleotides align to TRBD1. The trim removed 5 bases at V and 4 bases at J, leaving 9 bases unmatched. This CDR3 spans 15 amino acids. Germline V gives CDR1 SGHVS, CDR2 FQNEAQ. In DNA form, the CDR3 reads TGTGCCAGCAGCCCCGGACAGGGTAGGGGAGAGACCCAGTACTTC. It yields the protein CASSPGQGRGETQYF.

The gene calls are TRBV4-1 and TRBJ2-1; D perhaps matches TRBD2 (5 bases). CDR3 size: 16 residues. Germline V CDR1 and CDR2: MGHRA, YSYEKL. Trimming stripped 4 bases from V and 8 bases from J, with 21 bases between. The CDR3 nucleotides are TGCGCCAGCAGCCTTGGGCTGGGTCTGGAGGCGGATGAGCAGTTCTTC. Translating gives CASSLGLGLEADEQFF.

The chain is built from TRBV5-6 and TRBJ2-5; possibly TRBD1 for D (6 bases). Germline V gene data show CDR1 as SGHDT and CDR2 as YYEEEE. V was pared by 0 bases and J by 5 bases, with 17 bases between. The CDR3 spans 16 residues. CDR3 sequence (DNA): TGTGCCAGCAGCTTGGCGACCCTAACAGGGTTGGAGACCCAGTACTTC. Amino acids: CASSLATLTGLETQYF. Supplemented by reference TRBV5-6 and TRBJ2-5, the full variable domain reads DAGVTQSPTHLIKTRGQQVTLRCSPKSGHDTVSWYQQALGQGPQFIFQYYEEEERQRGNFPDRFSGHQFPNYSSELNVNALLLGDSALYLCASSLATLTGLETQYFGPGTRLLVL.

This clone was seen more than once but under ten times. The J gene is TRBJ2-2, the V gene TRBV7-2; D may be TRBD2 (5 bases). Trimming stripped 1 base from V and 0 bases from J, with 6 bases between. Germline CDR1 reads SGHTA; CDR2 reads FQGNSA. This CDR3 contains 15 residues. Written as DNA, the CDR3 is TGTGCCAGCAGCTTAGTTAGCGCGAACACCGGGGAGCTGTTTTTT. The encoded protein is CASSLVSANTGELFF.

This rearrangement joins TRBV6-5 to TRBJ2-6, with a weak D call TRBD1 (7 bases). V lost 4 bases and J 4 bases, leaving 11 bases between the germline ends. CDR1 and CDR2 from the germline V gene are MNHEY and SVGAGI. The CDR3 is 15 amino acids. Here the CDR3 reads CASSSRGAGANVLTF. The CDR3 DNA reads TGTGCCAGCAGTTCCAGGGGGGCCGGGGCCAACGTCCTGACTTTC.

This clone was recorded once. The chain employs TRBV16 and TRBJ2-7; 10 bases map to TRBD2. CDR1 is KGHSY and CDR2 is FQNENV in the germline V gene. Trimming at V came to 3 bases and at J to 4 bases, leaving 6 bases not matched to a gene. The CDR3 consists of 15 residues. CDR3 DNA sequence: TGTGCCAGCAGCCAGTCTAGCGGGGGACTGTACGAGCAGTACTTC. Protein sequence: CASSQSSGGLYEQYF.

The rearrangement uses TRBV30 and TRBJ1-1; D perhaps matches TRBD1 (6 bases). The ends were cut back, 3 bases at V and 9 bases at J, with 11 bases in the middle. CDR1 is GTSNPN and CDR2 is SVGIG in the germline V gene (reference sequence). The CDR3 totals 11 residues. The CDR3 DNA follows: TGTGCCTGGAGCGCCGGGACAAAAGCTTTCTTT. It specifies CAWSAGTKAFF.

This clone was counted only a few times. The rearrangement joins TRBV7-8 to TRBJ1-5, with 10 bases that match TRBD1. This CDR3 has 16 residues. V was pared by 2 bases and J by 6 bases, with 7 bases of the junction left unmatched. Germline loops: CDR1 SGHVS, CDR2 FQNEAQ. For the CDR3, the DNA is TGTGCCAGCAGCTTAACCGACAGGGGGCAGGGTCAGCCCCAGCATTTT. It codes for CASSLTDRGQGQPQHF.

J is TRBJ2-7 and V is TRBV5-1, with TRBD1 identical over 7 bases. The CDR3 totals 13 residues. V lost 4 bases, J lost 5 bases, and 6 bases stayed unmatched. Germline V CDR1 and CDR2: SGHRS, YFSETQ. In DNA form, the CDR3 reads TGCGCCAGCAGCCGGGGACAGTCTGACGAGCAGTACTTC. Its translation is CASSRGQSDEQYF.

The CDR3 reads CASSLVLTSGGVGEQYF. The DNA for the CDR3 is TGTGCCAGCAGCTTAGTGCTGACTAGCGGGGGGGTGGGAGAGCAGTACTTC. The chain links TRBV7-2 to TRBJ2-7; 14 positions match TRBD2. The V gene end was trimmed by 1 base and the J gene end by 7 bases; junction bases not matched to a gene: 9. From germline, CDR1 is SGHTA and CDR2 FQGNSA. This CDR3 is built from 17 residues. The full variable domain, rest sourced from reference TRBV7-2 and TRBJ2-7, is GAGVSQSPSNKVTEKGKDVELRCDPISGHTALYWYRQSLGQGLEFLIYFQGNSAPDKSGLPSDRFSAERTGGSVSTLTIQRTQQEDSAVYLCASSLVLTSGGVGEQYFGPGTRLTVT.